This T cell receptor beta chain derives from a study of cytotoxic CD8 clonotypes in ibrutinib-treated CLL (dated by TCRdb to the early 2020s). In terms of the full investigation: In this cohort, about 16 patients were treatment-naive and fewer than 13 were relapsed/refractory, while under 18 had unmutated IGHV. Every remission and progressive disease sample was obtained while ibrutinib was still being received by the patients. Cryopreserved peripheral blood mononuclear cells were collected before treatment, at response, and at either disease progression or sustained remission. Responses were partial in around 25 patients and complete in 2; after median approximately 66 months follow-up, approximately 15 stayed in remission and some twelve progressed. On average, each sample yielded hundreds of thousands of productive templates and tens of thousands of productive rearrangements. Of the 86 participants in the trial, 25 to 30 had longitudinal samples available. Samples at response were collected after a median of roughly twelve months of treatment, with a range of about 6 to 40 months.

The time point label corresponds to: less than 30 months on ibrutinib. Roughly 1.8 micrograms of genomic DNA were extracted from cryopreserved PBMCs for TCR beta library preparation. Longitudinal blood samples from CLL patients receiving ibrutinib monotherapy were subjected to high-throughput TCR beta sequencing. The patients were enrolled in a single-center, open-label phase 2 trial of ibrutinib monotherapy. Reading the germline V gene gives CDR1 SGHRS and CDR2 YFSETQ. V is reduced by 0 bases and J by 2 bases, leaving a spacing of 12 bases between them. The CDR3 runs 15 residues from the cysteine to the phenylalanine. The read is trimmed to its CDR3 DNA, 45 bases read in frame from base 1. On a MiSeq, deep resolution sequencing aimed for a depth between 1 in 1 million and 1 in 200,000 T cells, with each clonotype covered roughly 10x on average. The immunoSEQ hsTCRB Kit was used to generate the TCR beta libraries. Per the authors' processing: ImmunoSEQ Data Assistant and ImmunoSEQ Analyzer were used for data analysis, and V, D and J genes were assigned according to IMGT definitions. Clonality was computed as one minus normalized Shannon entropy of productive rearrangement frequencies, ranging from 0 to 1. Only overrepresented clonotypes making up at least 0.05% of the repertoire of each patient were included in the public clonotype analysis. Approximately 13 age-matched healthy donor repertoires from immuneACCESS served as clonality controls. Drawn from immuneACCESS, this table holds only the in-frame rearrangements with V and J called that TCRdb kept. Clones are partly lost; checked studies trace under half to an unresolved V gene and leave the rest unexplained. The V and J calls and clone size come from that table; D and trimming were worked out from the DNA. The sample table contains around 250,000 clones; only one count was recorded for under 80% of them. 15% of the sample rests with the top ten.

This clone was recorded a few times. Its binding antigen is unknown. No much larger clone is present one base from it, and per-base qualities are unavailable. Broad study findings and their caveats: An increase in clonality was observed at ibrutinib response, with clonality remaining stable during sustained remission and falling back toward baseline at progression. Baseline clonality was found to be higher than that of age-matched healthy donors and was strongly correlated with circulating CD8+ T-cell counts. Sampling times were not matched between patients in sustained remission and patients whose disease was progressing, and lymph node repertoires were not examined. Public clonotypes were rare and either shrank or stayed stable during treatment, and the rise in clonality at ibrutinib response reflected expansion of private clonotypes.

The chain is encoded by TRBV5-1 joined to TRBJ2-7, with TRBD1 tentatively as D gene (6 bases match). Sample: PBMCs, taken after 24 months of ibrutinib treatment. The TCR sequence derives from a human donor with chronic lymphocytic leukemia. The nucleotides read TGCGCCAGCAGCTTGGTGGGCGAGGGGGCCTACGAGCAGTACTTC. Its translation reads: CASSLVGEGAYEQYF.